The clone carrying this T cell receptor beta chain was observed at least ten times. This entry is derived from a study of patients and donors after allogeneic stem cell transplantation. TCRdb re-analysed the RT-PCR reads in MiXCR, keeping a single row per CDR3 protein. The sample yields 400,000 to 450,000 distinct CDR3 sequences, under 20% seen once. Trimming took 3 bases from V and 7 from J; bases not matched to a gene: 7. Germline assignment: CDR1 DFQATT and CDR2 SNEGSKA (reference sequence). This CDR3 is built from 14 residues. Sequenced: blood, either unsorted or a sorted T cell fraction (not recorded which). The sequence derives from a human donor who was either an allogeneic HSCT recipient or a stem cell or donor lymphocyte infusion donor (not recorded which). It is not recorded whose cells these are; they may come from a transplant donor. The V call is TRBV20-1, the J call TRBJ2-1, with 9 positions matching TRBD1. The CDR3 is CSASPGTGLNEQFF. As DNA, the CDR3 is TGCAGTGCTAGCCCCGGGACAGGGTTGAATGAGCAGTTCTTC.